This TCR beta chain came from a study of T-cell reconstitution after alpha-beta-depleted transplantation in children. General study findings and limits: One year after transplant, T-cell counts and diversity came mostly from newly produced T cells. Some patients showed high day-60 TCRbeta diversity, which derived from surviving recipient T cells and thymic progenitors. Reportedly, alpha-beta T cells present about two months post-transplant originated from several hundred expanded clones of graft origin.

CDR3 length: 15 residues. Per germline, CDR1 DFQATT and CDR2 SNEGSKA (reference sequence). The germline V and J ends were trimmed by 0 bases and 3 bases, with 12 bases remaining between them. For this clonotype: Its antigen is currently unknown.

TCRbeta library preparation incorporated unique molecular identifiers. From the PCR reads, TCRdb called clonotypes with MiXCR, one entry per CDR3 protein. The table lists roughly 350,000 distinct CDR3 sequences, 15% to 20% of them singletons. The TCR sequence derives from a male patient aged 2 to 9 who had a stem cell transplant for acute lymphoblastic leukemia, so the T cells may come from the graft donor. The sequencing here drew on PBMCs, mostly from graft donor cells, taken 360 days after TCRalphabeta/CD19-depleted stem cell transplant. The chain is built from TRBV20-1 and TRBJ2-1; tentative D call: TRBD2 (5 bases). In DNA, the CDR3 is TGCAGTGCTAGAGATTGGCTAGCCAACTACAATGAGCAGTTCTTC. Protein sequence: CSARDWLANYNEQFF.